This section outlines one T cell receptor beta chain sequence together with its context. The antigen is undetermined. The sample comes from a study of T cells expressing NK-cell markers. In the study overall: Among eight sequenced donors, seven carried HCMV seropositivity while one was seronegative.

Looked up from germline, CDR1 is DFQATT and CDR2 is SNEGSKA (reference sequence). This CDR3 comprises 14 residues. Synthesis of TCR beta cDNA relied on 5'RACE template switching carrying UMIs. Reanalyzing the 5' RACE reads, TCRdb keeps one entry per CDR3 protein, without DNA. The table lists over 200,000 distinct CDR3 sequences. The study's findings and limits: Several donors likewise had their CD3+CD56-NKG2C+ fraction led by these clonotypes. HCMV specificity of expanded NKG2C+ T cell clones remained unclear.

This TCR came from a man aged 18 to 30 in good health. The chain links TRBV20-1 to TRBJ2-5. Material for sequencing was blood T cells: a sorted CD56 or NKG2C T cell subset, CD4+ or CD8+ T cells, or bulk PBMC T cells (not recorded which). This CDR3 is CSARPSSTQETQYF.